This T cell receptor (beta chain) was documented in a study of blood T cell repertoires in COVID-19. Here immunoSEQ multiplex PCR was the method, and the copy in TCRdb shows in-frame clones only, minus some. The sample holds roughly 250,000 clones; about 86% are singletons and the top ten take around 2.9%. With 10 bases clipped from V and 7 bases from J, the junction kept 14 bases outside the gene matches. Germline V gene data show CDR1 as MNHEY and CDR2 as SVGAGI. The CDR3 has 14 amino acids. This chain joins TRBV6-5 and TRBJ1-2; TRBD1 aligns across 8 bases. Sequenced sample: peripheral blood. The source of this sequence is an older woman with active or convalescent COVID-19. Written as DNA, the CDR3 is TGTGCCATAGGGGTGGCAGGGGGCGCCGGTGGCTACACCTTC. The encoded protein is CAIGVAGGAGGYTF.